The 10 T cell receptor beta chains below were found in one sample sequenced in a study of OX40 agonist ivuxolimab in advanced cancers. Method: immunoSEQ multiplex PCR; TCRdb's copy keeps in-frame clones and lacks some. The sample lists about 70,000 clones; more than 90% were seen once. The sample consisted of CD4+ or CD8+ T cells sorted from blood, taken in a trial of the OX40 agonist ivuxolimab. The receptor set was obtained from an adult with an advanced solid tumor such as melanoma, head and neck, liver or kidney cancer.

The chain is built from TRBV19 and TRBJ2-2; 7 bases agree with TRBD1. V was clipped by 5 bases and J by 0 bases; unmatched bases: 0. The V gene's germline CDR1 is LNHDA and CDR2 SQIVND (reference sequence). This CDR3 region has 14 residues. The CDR3: CASSDRANTGELFF. The CDR3 DNA is TGTGCCAGTAGTGACAGGGCGAACACCGGGGAGCTGTTTTTT.

This chain joins TRBV5-1 and TRBJ1-1; D is perhaps TRBD1 (5 bases). Looked up from germline, CDR1 is SGHRS and CDR2 is YFSETQ. The CDR3 is 15 residues long. V was shortened by 5 bases and J by 1 base, with 15 bases between the two germline ends. CDR3 sequence reads: CASRPEGPKNTEAFF. DNA for the CDR3: TGCGCCAGCAGACCTGAGGGACCGAAGAACACTGAAGCTTTCTTT.

The V gene is TRBV7-2, the J gene TRBJ2-1; 14 positions agree with TRBD2. V was clipped by 5 bases and J by 0 bases; unmatched bases: 9. The length of the CDR3 is 19 residues. From germline, CDR1 is SGHTA and CDR2 FQGNSA. The CDR3 protein is CASSTQGLAGAVSYNEQFF. In DNA, the CDR3 is TGTGCCAGCAGCACACAGGGACTAGCGGGAGCCGTCTCCTACAATGAGCAGTTCTTC. The whole variable domain, remainder taken from reference TRBV7-2 and TRBJ2-1, is GAGVSQSPSNKVTEKGKDVELRCDPISGHTALYWYRQSLGQGLEFLIYFQGNSAPDKSGLPSDRFSAERTGGSVSTLTIQRTQQEDSAVYLCASSTQGLAGAVSYNEQFFGPGTRLTVL.

A few counts support this clone. The rearrangement uses TRBV28 and TRBJ2-2; 11 bases map to TRBD2. CDR3 length: 14 amino acids. The germline CDR1 and CDR2 sequences are MDHEN and SYDVKM. The J segment lost 8 bases and the V segment lost 4 bases, leaving 3 bases of the junction unmatched. Here the CDR3 DNA reads TGTGCCAGCAGTTACCGACTAGCGGGAGGGGAGCTGTTTTTT. It specifies CASSYRLAGGELFF.

This chain joins TRBV18 and TRBJ2-5, with 9 bases aligning to TRBD1. Germline-derived CDR1 and CDR2 are KGHSH and LQKENI. J was trimmed by 4 bases and V by 6 bases; bases with no gene match: 6. The CDR3 contains 14 residues. CDR3 sequence reads: CASSQGTGRETQYF. The CDR3 nucleotides read TGTGCCAGCTCCCAAGGGACAGGGCGAGAGACCCAGTACTTC. Full variable domain (outside the CDR3, taken from reference TRBV18 and TRBJ2-5): NAGVMQNPRHLVRRRGQEARLRCSPMKGHSHVYWYRQLPEEGLKFMVYLQKENIIDESGMPKERFSAEFPKEGPSILRIQQVVRGDSAAYFCASSQGTGRETQYFGPGTRLLVL.

The chain links TRBV5-1 to TRBJ2-5; 13 bases align to TRBD2. J gave up 4 bases and V 4 bases, and 10 bases lay outside the gene matches. Germline CDR1 and CDR2: SGHRS and YFSETQ. CDR3 size: 17 residues. As DNA, the CDR3 is TGCGCCAGCAGCCGAAGAGGACTAGCGGGAGTCAGAGAGACCCAGTACTTC. Translating it yields CASSRRGLAGVRETQYF.

V and J are TRBV6-5 and TRBJ2-1; 9 nucleotides agree with TRBD2. Germline CDR1 is MNHEY and CDR2 is SVGAGI. The CDR3 is 16 residues long. V was pared by 0 bases and J by 8 bases, with 8 bases of the junction left unmatched. DNA for the CDR3: TGTGCCAGCAGTTACTCGTTATTTAGCGGGGGCGATGAGCAGTTCTTC. It encodes CASSYSLFSGGDEQFF.

The chain carries TRBV7-2 and TRBJ2-4; TRBD1 matches at 7 bases. J was trimmed by 0 bases and V by 5 bases; bases with no gene match: 7. CDR3 length: 16 amino acids. Germline V gives CDR1 SGHTA, CDR2 FQGNSA. The CDR3 DNA is TGTGCCAGCAGCCCCCCGGGACAGCTAGCCAAAAACATTCAGTACTTC. Amino acids: CASSPPGQLAKNIQYF.

V gene TRBV28 combines with J gene TRBJ2-7, with D possibly being TRBD1 (6 bases). CDR1 is MDHEN and CDR2 is SYDVKM in the germline V gene. V was trimmed by 6 bases and J by 5 bases, leaving 14 bases between them. The CDR3 is 13 residues long. CDR3 sequence: CASRKGGSNEQYF. In nucleotides, the CDR3 is TGTGCCAGCAGGAAAGGGGGTAGTAACGAGCAGTACTTC.

The CDR3 is CASSLSGFMEKLFF. As DNA, the CDR3 is TGTGCCAGCAGCCTGTCAGGCTTTATGGAAAAACTGTTTTTT. This sequence joins TRBV7-8 and TRBJ1-4, with D unresolved. V shed 5 bases and J shed 8 bases, with 15 bases lying between them. The germline CDR1 and CDR2 sequences are SGHVS and FQNEAQ. This CDR3 has 14 residues.